The 18 T cell receptor beta chains below come from one sample, sequenced in a study of blood T cell repertoires in COVID-19. Data came from immunoSEQ multiplex PCR; TCRdb stores just in-frame clones and leaves some out. The table records about 150,000 clones, around nine tenths of them present only once. The sample consisted of peripheral blood. All receptors derive from a man aged 55 to 70 with active or convalescent COVID-19.

The chain recombines TRBV5-1 with TRBJ2-2; TRBD1 aligns across 9 bases. V was clipped by 0 bases and J by 5 bases; unmatched bases: 8. CDR1 is SGHRS and CDR2 is YFSETQ in the germline V gene. The CDR3 is made up of 17 amino acids. As DNA, the CDR3 is TGCGCCAGCAGCTTGGCACAGGGGGCATCGCGTACCGGGGAGCTGTTTTTT. This codes for CASSLAQGASRTGELFF.

This clone has a handful of counts. The chain uses TRBV7-9 and TRBJ1-2; tentatively, D is TRBD1 (5 bases). Trimming left V 5 bases short and J 7 bases short, with 14 bases between. Per germline, CDR1 SEHNR and CDR2 FQNEAQ (reference sequence). The CDR3 sequence is 13 residues long. CDR3 loop: CASSPSQGGGYTF. CDR3 nucleotides: TGTGCCAGCAGCCCCTCCCAGGGTGGTGGCTACACCTTC. The whole variable domain, filled in from reference TRBV7-9 and TRBJ1-2, reads DTGVSQNPRHKITKRGQNVTFRCDPISEHNRLYWYRQTLGQGPEFLTYFQNEAQLEKSRLLSDRFSAERPKGSFSTLEIQRTEQGDSAMYLCASSPSQGGGYTFGSGTRLTVV.

J is TRBJ1-5 and V is TRBV28; 8 nucleotides align to TRBD1. The CDR3 covers 15 residues. Germline V gives CDR1 MDHEN, CDR2 SYDVKM. V gave up 4 bases and J gave up 7 bases; unmatched junction bases: 9. CDR3 residues: CASSSLGQGGQPQHF. CDR3 sequence (DNA): TGTGCCAGCAGTTCCCTTGGACAGGGCGGACAGCCCCAGCATTTT. Combining the CDR3 with reference TRBV28 and TRBJ1-5 gives the whole variable domain DVKVTQSSRYLVKRTGEKVFLECVQDMDHENMFWYRQDPGLGLRLIYFSYDVKMKEKGDIPEGYSVSREKKERFSLILESASTNQTSMYLCASSSLGQGGQPQHFGDGTRLSIL.

The J gene is TRBJ1-3, the V gene TRBV30, with 8 bases aligning to TRBD1. With 5 bases clipped from V and 0 bases from J, the junction kept 3 bases outside the gene matches. CDR1 is GTSNPN and CDR2 is SVGIG in the germline V gene (reference sequence). The CDR3 contains 14 residues. The DNA for the CDR3 is TGTGCCTGGTATACAGGGGGCTCTGGAAACACCATATATTTT. Translated, it gives CAWYTGGSGNTIYF.

The rearrangement joins TRBV5-1 to TRBJ2-1; tentative D call: TRBD2 (6 bases). Germline V gives CDR1 SGHRS, CDR2 YFSETQ. Trimming removed 0 bases at V and 14 bases at J, with 12 bases between. The length of the CDR3 is 12 residues. The CDR3 spells CASSLAGAKEFF. In DNA form, the CDR3 reads TGCGCCAGCAGCTTGGCGGGAGCAAAGGAGTTCTTC. Together with reference TRBV5-1 and TRBJ2-1, the CDR3 gives the full variable domain: KAGVTQTPRYLIKTRGQQVTLSCSPISGHRSVSWYQQTPGQGLQFLFEYFSETQRNKGNFPGRFSGRQFSNSRSEMNVSTLELGDSALYLCASSLAGAKEFFGPGTRLTVL.

The V call is TRBV28, the J call TRBJ1-5, with D uncertain. Germline V CDR1 and CDR2: MDHEN, SYDVKM. The ends were cut back, 2 bases at V and 0 bases at J, with 11 bases in the middle. This CDR3 spans 16 amino acids. This CDR3 is CASSLLFSYSNQPQHF. The CDR3 DNA is TGTGCCAGCAGTTTACTGTTTTCTTATAGCAATCAGCCCCAGCATTTT.

The chain is built from TRBV14 and TRBJ2-5, with 14 nucleotides matching TRBD2. CDR1 SGHDN and CDR2 FVKESK come from the germline V gene. V gave up 3 bases and J gave up 9 bases; unmatched junction bases: 6. The CDR3 has 15 residues. The CDR3 nucleotides are TGTGCCAGCAGCCAGGGGACTAGCGGGAGTTGGGCCCAGTACTTC. Its translation: CASSQGTSGSWAQYF.

This clone was counted many times. The V and J genes are TRBV7-9 and TRBJ1-5, with 10 nucleotides matching TRBD1. The CDR3 runs to 13 residues. V lost 10 bases, J lost 6 bases, and 6 bases stayed unmatched. The germline CDR1 and CDR2 sequences are SEHNR and FQNEAQ (reference sequence). Here the CDR3 reads CAIGTGVRQPQHF. The DNA for the CDR3 is TGTGCCATTGGGACAGGGGTTCGTCAGCCCCAGCATTTT.

As to this clone: The identical CDR3 is also encoded by other nucleotide sequences in the sample. The J gene is TRBJ2-7, the V gene TRBV18, with a possible D match to TRBD1 (6 bases). The CDR3 covers 12 residues. Trimming took 5 bases from V and 1 from J, leaving 6 bases between them. From germline, CDR1 is KGHSH and CDR2 LQKENI. The CDR3 here is CASSTGSYEQYF. CDR3 DNA: TGTGCCAGCTCAACAGGGTCCTACGAGCAGTACTTC.

The chain joins TRBV2 to TRBJ2-7; D call uncertain. The CDR3 is 14 amino acids. CDR1 is SNHLY, CDR2 FYNNEI, per germline. Trimming took 8 bases from V and 3 from J, leaving 17 bases between them. The CDR3 region is CASRSQATIYEQYF. CDR3 nucleotide sequence: TGTGCCAGCCGCAGCCAGGCCACCATCTACGAGCAGTACTTC.

A word on this clone: At the DNA level, this CDR3 is encoded by other sequences in the same sample as well. The CDR3 DNA reads TGCGCCAGCAGCTTGGGCGGGGGCAATCAGCCCCAGCATTTT. Protein sequence: CASSLGGGNQPQHF. The chain employs TRBV5-1 and TRBJ1-5; D gene uncertain. This CDR3 has 14 residues. V lost 0 bases and J lost 2, with 6 bases in between. From germline, CDR1 is SGHRS and CDR2 YFSETQ.

V gene TRBV5-1 combines with J gene TRBJ2-1, with 11 positions matching TRBD2. Trimming removed 0 bases from V and 5 bases from J; junction bases left unmatched: 10. In germline, CDR1 is SGHRS, CDR2 YFSETQ. The CDR3 is 18 residues long. CDR3 DNA sequence: TGCGCCAGCAGCTTGGTAACTAGCGGGAGCCCGGGTGACAATGAGCAGTTCTTC. It yields the protein CASSLVTSGSPGDNEQFF.

CDR3 in amino acids: CASSYSRGGSRHEQYF. CDR3 nucleotides: TGTGCCAGCAGTTACTCGAGGGGCGGGAGTCGCCACGAGCAGTACTTC. The gene calls are TRBV6-2 or TRBV6-3 and TRBJ2-7; 7 bases match TRBD2. Germline lookup yields CDR1 MNHEY and CDR2 SVGEGT. Losses at the gene ends were 0 bases for V and 5 bases for J; bases not matched to a gene: 10. This CDR3 is built from 16 residues.

The rearrangement joins TRBV11-2 to TRBJ2-1, with 10 bases identical to TRBD2. Germline V CDR1 and CDR2: SGHAT, FQNNGV. The CDR3 sequence is 16 residues long. The junction had 4 bases not matched to a gene; V was cut back by 1 base and J by 4 bases. The CDR3 here is CASSLGWTSGYNEQFF. The CDR3 DNA sequence: TGTGCCAGCAGCTTAGGGTGGACTAGCGGTTACAATGAGCAGTTCTTC.

J is TRBJ2-1 and V is TRBV11-3; 8 bases map to TRBD2. V lost 5 bases to trimming and J lost 4 bases; unmatched junction nucleotides: 10. CDR1 is SGHNT and CDR2 is YENEEA in the germline V gene. The CDR3 consists of 16 residues. The CDR3 sequence is CASSRGGGGGYNEQFF. The CDR3 bases are TGTGCCAGCAGCCGGGGCGGAGGCGGGGGGTACAATGAGCAGTTCTTC.

This chain joins TRBV10-2 and TRBJ1-3; D may be TRBD1 (5 bases). The germline V gene encodes CDR1 WSHSY and CDR2 SAAADI. The CDR3 has 16 residues. The V end was cut by 7 bases, the J end by 0 bases, with 16 bases between. The CDR3 sequence: CASKDGGPSSGNTIYF. The CDR3, as DNA: TGCGCCAGCAAAGACGGGGGTCCAAGCTCTGGAAACACCATATATTTT.

The V gene is TRBV5-3, the J gene TRBJ1-1; unclear D gene. TRBV5-3 is noted as an ORF with a role that remains uncertain. The V gene lost 1 base and the J gene lost 3 bases, with 13 bases spanning the gap. The CDR3 covers 15 residues. CDR3 protein: CARSLLLRDDTEAFF. The CDR3 DNA reads as TGTGCCAGAAGCTTGCTCTTGCGGGATGACACTGAAGCTTTCTTT.

The rearrangement joins TRBV29-1 to TRBJ2-7; D not resolved. V was trimmed by 0 bases and J by 4 bases, leaving 16 bases between them. Germline CDR1 SQVTM, CDR2 ANQGSEA. The CDR3 runs to 15 residues. The DNA for the CDR3 is TGCAGCGTTGAAGATGGTCAGTCCTCCCTGTACGAGCAGTACTTC. Amino acids: CSVEDGQSSLYEQYF.